Sequencing of this TCR beta chain was carried out in a study of cytomegalovirus exposure and HLA in healthy donors. Regarding the study as a whole: When analyzed later, a missense DCLRE1C variant was found to be linked to TCR beta V- and J-gene trimming. Sequences of the TCR beta chain were said to predict the HLA-A and HLA-B alleles of most subjects accurately.

The junction had 8 bases not matched to a gene; V was cut back by 7 bases and J by 8 bases. Germline V gene lookup returns CDR1 SQVTM and CDR2 ANQGSEA. This CDR3 has 12 residues. Primers included in the PCR were 60 Vbeta and 13 Jbeta primers. The table came from immunoSEQ multiplex PCR; TCRdb's copy has only in-frame clones and leaves some out. This table holds about 150,000 clones, 70% to 80% found once. In the case of this clone: What it binds is not known.

This TCR came from a man younger than 40 in good health and CMV-seropositive. What was sequenced was PBMCs. V and J are TRBV29-1 and TRBJ2-1; 7 bases fit TRBD1. CDR3 sequence (DNA): TGCAGCGGACTAAGACAGGGCGATGAGCAGTTCTTC. Residues: CSGLRQGDEQFF.